This TCR beta chain originates from a study of T cell clonotyping in hematopoietic cell transplantation (dated by TCRdb to the early 2020s). Broadly, across the study: In the study, 135 blood samples were gathered from 35 consecutive transplant recipients and their related donors. Patients were recruited between September 2015 and 2017 and followed until September 2020 or death.

With the immunoSEQ assay, which is a bias-controlled multiplex PCR relying on V- and J-specific primers, TCR beta CDR3 regions were amplified from genomic DNA. A second PCR step added a proprietary barcode and Illumina adapter sequences to the CDR3 amplicons. CDR3 libraries were sequenced on an Illumina MiSeq instrument. As for how the authors treated the data: Export and quality control were done with immunoSEQ Analyzer 3.0, while downstream analyses used R Bioconductor and Immunarch. Repertoire metrics were calculated using only productive rearrangements within the normalized downsampled data set. In the normalized cohort, a clonotype counted as pathologically expanded if the clonotype was larger than 5 templates. The Inverse Simpson Index served as the measure of repertoire diversity. CMV-specificity analyses were carried out on the non-normalized data set to capture all clonotypes. The source is immuneACCESS, and TCRdb retained only in-frame sequences with V and J called. Part of the clones is not carried over; for the studies checked, unresolved V genes explain less than half of this, and the remainder is unexplained. Clonal size and the V and J genes are those of that table, whereas D and trimming came from the DNA. This sample holds about 27,000 clones; approximately 96% were observed only once. The top ten clones comprise 1.3% to 1.5% of the sample.

Spanning cysteine to phenylalanine, the CDR3 consists of 15 amino acids. The DNA shown is the 45-base CDR3, in frame from base 1. As encoded in the germline V gene (reference sequence), CDR1 is LNHDA while CDR2 is SQIVND. V lost 6 bases and J lost 3 bases; the stretch between them is 16 bases long. Blood samples for TCR beta sequencing were given by related transplant donors. Nuclei Lysis Solution was used to extract genomic DNA from fresh or cryopreserved unfractionated peripheral blood mononuclear cells. Beyond this particular receptor, the publication reports: Only a small fraction of recipient repertoires overlapped donor repertoires, with over 95% appearing de novo at the given depth. Inverse Simpson Index values from donors and from recipients before transplant predicted broader TCR repertoire diversity after transplant. Sample size was limited, and cells were not sorted, so CD4 and CD8 repertoire contributions could not be separated. Recipient TCR diversity fell after transplant, with pathologically expanded clonotypes rising progressively from day 30 to day 180.

About this clone itself: The clone's antigen remains unknown. Qualities for individual bases were not recorded, and no much larger clone is one base off.

The chain employs TRBV19 and TRBJ2-3; matching of 6 bases hints at TRBD2 as the D gene. Sequencing was done on a sample of peripheral blood mononuclear cells. The clonotype comes from a man between 50 and 59 years old in good health. Some clones in this sample may be carry-over from other donors' samples. The nucleotide sequence is TGTGCCAGTAGACGGGACGGACGGGAGACAGATACGCAGTATTTT. It translates to CASRRDGRETDTQYF.